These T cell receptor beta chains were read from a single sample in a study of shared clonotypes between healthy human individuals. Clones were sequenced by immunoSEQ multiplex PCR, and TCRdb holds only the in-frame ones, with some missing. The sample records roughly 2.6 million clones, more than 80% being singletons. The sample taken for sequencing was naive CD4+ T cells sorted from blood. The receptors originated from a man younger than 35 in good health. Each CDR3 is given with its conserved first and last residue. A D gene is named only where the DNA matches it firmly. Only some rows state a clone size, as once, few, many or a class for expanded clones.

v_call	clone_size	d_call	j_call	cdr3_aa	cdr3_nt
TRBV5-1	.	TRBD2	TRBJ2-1	CASSTLGGDYNEQFF	TGCGCCAGCTCGACCCTTGGGGGGGACTACAATGAGCAGTTCTTC
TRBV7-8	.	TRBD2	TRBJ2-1	CASSLYPSGGQSSYNEQFF	TGTGCCAGCAGCTTATATCCTAGCGGGGGCCAAAGCTCCTACAATGAGCAGTTCTTC
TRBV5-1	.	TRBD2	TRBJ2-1	CASSLVGGRAGIDEQFF	TGCGCCAGCAGCTTGGTTGGCGGGAGGGCCGGTATAGATGAGCAGTTCTTC
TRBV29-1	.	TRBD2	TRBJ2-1	CSATSGYNEQFF	TGCAGCGCGACTAGCGGATACAATGAGCAGTTCTTC
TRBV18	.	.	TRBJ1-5	CASSPRESSNQPQHF	TGTGCCAGCTCACCTAGAGAATCGAGCAATCAGCCCCAGCATTTT
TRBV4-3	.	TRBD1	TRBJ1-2	CASSQVGQGALYGYTF	TGCGCCAGCAGCCAAGTGGGACAGGGGGCCCTATATGGCTACACCTTC
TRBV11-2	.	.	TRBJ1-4	CASSFTLRKADEKLFF	TGTGCCAGCAGCTTCACTCTCCGGAAGGCGGATGAAAAACTGTTTTTT
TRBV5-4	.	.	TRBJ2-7	CASSLDRATYEQYF	TGTGCCAGCAGCTTGGACAGGGCAACCTACGAGCAGTACTTC
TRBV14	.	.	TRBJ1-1	CASSQVGGGNTEAFF	TGTGCCAGCAGCCAAGTGGGAGGCGGGAACACTGAAGCTTTCTTT
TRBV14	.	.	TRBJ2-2	CASSQVDTGELFF	TGTGCCAGCAGCCAAGTTGACACCGGGGAGCTGTTTTTT
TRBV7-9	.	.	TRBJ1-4	CASSLGGLNEKLFF	TGTGCCAGCAGCTTGGGGGGACTTAATGAAAAACTGTTTTTT
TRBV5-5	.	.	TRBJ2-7	CASSYGLSLLRGLEQYF	TGTGCCAGCAGCTATGGTCTAAGCCTCCTGCGTGGTCTCGAGCAGTACTTC
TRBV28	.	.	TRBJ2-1	CASSYAPGSGENYNEQFF	TGTGCCAGCAGTTACGCACCGGGGTCGGGGGAAAATTACAATGAGCAGTTCTTC
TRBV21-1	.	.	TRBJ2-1	CASSSRTSGLSYNEQFF	TGTGCCAGCAGCTCCCGGACTAGCGGCTTATCCTACAATGAGCAGTTCTTC
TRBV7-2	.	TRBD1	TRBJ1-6	CASSPGTGGKSPLHF	TGTGCCAGCAGCCCCGGGACAGGGGGGAAATCACCCCTCCACTTT
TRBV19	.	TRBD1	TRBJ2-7	CASSTGTGPYEQYF	TGTGCCAGTAGTACCGGGACAGGACCCTACGAGCAGTACTTC
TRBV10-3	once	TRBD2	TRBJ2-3	CAISEFVGRASVADTQYF	TGTGCCATCAGTGAGTTCGTCGGGAGGGCCTCGGTAGCTGATACGCAGTATTTT
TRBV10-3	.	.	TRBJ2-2	CAIGSNRNTGELFF	TGTGCCATCGGGTCTAATCGGAACACCGGGGAGCTGTTTTTT
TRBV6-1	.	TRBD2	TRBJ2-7	CASSEISGRPSYEQYF	TGTGCCAGCAGTGAAATAAGCGGGAGGCCTTCCTACGAGCAGTACTTC
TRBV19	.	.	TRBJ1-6	CASSTGERNNSPLHF	TGTGCCAGTAGTACAGGGGAAAGGAATAATTCACCCCTCCACTTT
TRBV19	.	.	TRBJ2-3	CASSIGVGGTDTQYF	TGTGCCAGTAGTATAGGGGTTGGGGGCACAGATACGCAGTATTTT
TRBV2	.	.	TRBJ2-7	CASSGLDRDLYEQYF	TGTGCCAGCAGTGGGTTAGACAGAGATCTCTACGAGCAGTACTTC
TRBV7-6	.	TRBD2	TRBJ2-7	CASSTESGSSYEQYF	TGTGCCAGCAGCACTGAAAGCGGGAGCTCCTACGAGCAGTACTTC
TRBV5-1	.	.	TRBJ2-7	CASSFSGYPYEQYF	TGCGCCAGCAGCTTTTCCGGCTATCCTTACGAGCAGTACTTC
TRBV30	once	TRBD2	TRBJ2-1	CAWSPTRTSGAYNEQFF	TGTGCCTGGAGTCCAACCCGGACTAGCGGGGCTTACAATGAGCAGTTCTTC
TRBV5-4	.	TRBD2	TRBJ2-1	CASSSLAGGIYEQFF	TGTGCCAGCAGCTCATTAGCGGGGGGGATATATGAGCAGTTCTTC
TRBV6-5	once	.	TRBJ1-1	CASSHRENTEAFF	TGTGCCAGCAGTCACAGGGAGAACACTGAAGCTTTCTTT
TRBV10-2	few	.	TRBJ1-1	CASKETRWAEAFF	TGCGCCAGCAAGGAAACCCGATGGGCTGAAGCTTTCTTT